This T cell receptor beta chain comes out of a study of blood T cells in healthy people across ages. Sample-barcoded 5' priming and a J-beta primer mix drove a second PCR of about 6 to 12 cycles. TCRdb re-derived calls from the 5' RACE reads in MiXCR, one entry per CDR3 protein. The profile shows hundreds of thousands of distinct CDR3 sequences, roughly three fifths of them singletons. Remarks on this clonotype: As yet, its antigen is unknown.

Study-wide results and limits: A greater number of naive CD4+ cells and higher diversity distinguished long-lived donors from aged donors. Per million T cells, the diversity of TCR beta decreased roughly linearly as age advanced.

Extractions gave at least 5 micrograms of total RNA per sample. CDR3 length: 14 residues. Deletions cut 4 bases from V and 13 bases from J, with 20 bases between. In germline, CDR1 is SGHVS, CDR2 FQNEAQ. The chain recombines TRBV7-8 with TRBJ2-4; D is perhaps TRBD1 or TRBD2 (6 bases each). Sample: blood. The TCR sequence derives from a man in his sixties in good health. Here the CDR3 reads CASSSGIGGGKQYF. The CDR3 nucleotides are TGTGCCAGCAGCTCGGGGATAGGGGGAGGAAAGCAGTACTTC.